This record looks at one T cell receptor beta chain sequence and its context. Its antigen is undetermined. This sample is drawn from a study of cytomegalovirus exposure and HLA in healthy donors. Whole-study findings and limits: CMV serostatus was the sole immune exposure information available. The authors enumerated around 150 TCR beta chains as linked to cytomegalovirus. In vitro confirmation showed three CMV-associated chains to be CMV antigen specific.

PCR used 60 Vbeta primers and 13 Jbeta primers. Data came from immunoSEQ multiplex PCR; TCRdb stores just in-frame clones and leaves some out. Counted here are 150,000 to 200,000 clones, about 80% occurring once; the ten biggest clones make up about an eighth. CDR3 length equals 18 residues. Germline V lookup: CDR1 LGHNA, CDR2 YNFKEQ. The ends were cut back, 0 bases at V and 4 bases at J, with 19 bases in the middle. This chain connects TRBV4-2 to TRBJ2-4; D possibly corresponds to TRBD1 (6 bases). The sample taken for sequencing was PBMCs. The TCR sequence derives from a man aged 50-59 years in good health and CMV-seropositive. The CDR3 region has the DNA TGTGCCAGCAGCCAAGAAGGACAGCCGAGGTACCTGAAAAACATTCAGTACTTC. Its protein is CASSQEGQPRYLKNIQYF.